One and the same sample provided the 21 T cell receptor beta chains below, sequenced in a study of PD-1 blockade in classical Hodgkin lymphoma. Every patient was affected by relapse after autologous stem cell transplantation, while exposure to brentuximab vedotin was not uniform. The data were produced by immunoSEQ multiplex PCR, yet TCRdb's version contains in-frame clones alone and is incomplete. The sample contains roughly 140,000 clones, around 73% of which appear only once. Sequencing used peripheral blood mononuclear cells (PBMCs), obtained before the second cycle of nivolumab. The origin of the receptors is a human donor with classical Hodgkin lymphoma.

The V call is TRBV10-3, the J call TRBJ2-7; 7 nucleotides agree with TRBD1. Germline-derived CDR1 and CDR2 are ENHRY and SYGVKD. The V and J ends lost 10 bases and 3 bases, in that order; junction bases with no gene match: 12. CDR3 length: 14 residues. The CDR3 protein is CATPPSDRDYEQYF. In DNA, the CDR3 is TGTGCCACCCCGCCCTCTGACAGGGACTACGAGCAGTACTTC.

The chain uses TRBV30 and TRBJ1-3; D might be TRBD1 (6 bases). Trimming took 4 bases from V and 1 from J, leaving 14 bases between them. This CDR3 contains 15 residues. CDR1 and CDR2 (germline): GTSNPN, SVGIG (reference sequence). The CDR3 DNA reads as TGTGCCTGGACCCCCGGGGGCTCATCTGGAAACACCATATATTTT. This translates into CAWTPGGSSGNTIYF.

The chain employs TRBV19 and TRBJ1-5; possible D gene TRBD1, 5 bases. The CDR3 has 19 residues. Germline V gene sequence: CDR1 LNHDA, CDR2 SQIVND (reference sequence). V lost 0 bases, J lost 4 bases, and 22 bases lay in between. The CDR3 spells CASSIEVTGRIWGNQPQHF. CDR3 DNA: TGTGCCAGTAGTATAGAGGTGACTGGAAGGATCTGGGGGAATCAGCCCCAGCATTTT.

The V and J genes are TRBV10-3 and TRBJ2-1; either TRBD1 or TRBD2 may fit D (6 bases each). Trimming stripped 3 bases from V and 8 bases from J, with 11 bases between. CDR3 length: 13 residues. Germline loops: CDR1 ENHRY, CDR2 SYGVKD. The CDR3 coding sequence is TGTGCCATCAGTGATACAGGGAGGCATGAGCAGTTCTTC. Protein: CAISDTGRHEQFF.

This clone was recorded only once. The chain links TRBV5-1 to TRBJ2-3; TRBD1 is a possible D gene (5 bases). The ends were cut back, 0 bases at V and 0 bases at J, with 11 bases in the middle. The CDR3 has 16 residues. Germline lookup yields CDR1 SGHRS and CDR2 YFSETQ. Here the CDR3 reads CASSLEGPSSTDTQYF. The DNA of the CDR3 is TGCGCCAGCAGCTTGGAGGGGCCTTCTAGCACAGATACGCAGTATTTT.

The rearrangement joins TRBV6-5 to TRBJ2-3; D is uncertain. V lost 0 bases, J lost 1 base, and 8 bases lay in between. Germline V gene lookup returns CDR1 MNHEY and CDR2 SVGAGI. The CDR3 has 15 residues. CDR3 protein: CASSYSNSRTDTQYF. In DNA form, the CDR3 reads TGTGCCAGCAGTTACTCGAATTCGCGCACAGATACGCAGTATTTT.

This clone was recorded only once. V gene TRBV28 combines with J gene TRBJ1-5, with D maybe TRBD1 (6 bases). The CDR3 covers 15 residues. Germline V CDR1 and CDR2: MDHEN, SYDVKM. V was shortened by 6 bases and J by 6 bases, with 18 bases between the two germline ends. The CDR3 coding sequence is TGTGCCAGCAGCCCCCCGGGGGCGAAGGGTCAGCCCCAGCATTTT. Its translation is CASSPPGAKGQPQHF.

The chain employs TRBV6-5 and TRBJ1-5; D uncertain. The length of the CDR3 is 13 residues. V lost 0 bases, J lost 4 bases, and 4 bases lay in between. CDR1 and CDR2 (germline): MNHEY, SVGAGI. The CDR3 is CASSYSLNQPQHF. DNA of the CDR3: TGTGCCAGCAGTTACTCCCTTAATCAGCCCCAGCATTTT.

The gene calls are TRBV25-1 and TRBJ1-1; weak D call: TRBD1 (5 bases). V was trimmed by 10 bases and J by 0 bases, leaving 12 bases between them. The CDR3 spans 13 residues. Germline V gene data show CDR1 as MGHDK and CDR2 as SYGVNS. For the CDR3, the DNA is TGTGCCACCCGCGGGACGGTGAACACTGAAGCTTTCTTT. It yields the protein CATRGTVNTEAFF.

The chain is built from TRBV4-2 and TRBJ2-1; D remains unclear. The CDR3 has 15 amino acids. CDR1 LGHNA and CDR2 YNFKEQ come from the germline V gene. V was pared by 0 bases and J by 0 bases, with 6 bases between. The CDR3 loop is CASSQEPRSYNEQFF. CDR3 coding DNA: TGTGCCAGCAGCCAAGAACCCCGCTCCTACAATGAGCAGTTCTTC.

This clone occurred a few times. The V gene is TRBV7-6, the J gene TRBJ1-2; TRBD1 agrees at 9 bases. V was clipped by 1 base and J by 6 bases; unmatched bases: 6. The CDR3 is 15 amino acids. Germline assignment: CDR1 SGHVS and CDR2 FNYEAQ. The CDR3 reads CASSLGGTGRHGYTF. The DNA of the CDR3 is TGTGCCAGCAGCTTAGGCGGGACAGGGAGGCATGGCTACACCTTC.

This clone occurred once. The chain is built from TRBV9 and TRBJ2-1; 7 bases line up with TRBD2. Unmatched junction bases numbered 20, after V lost 4 bases and J lost 4 bases. This CDR3 has 19 residues. Germline CDR1 reads SGDLS; CDR2 reads YYNGEE. CDR3: CASSSERGLGRSPYNEQFF. The CDR3 bases are TGTGCCAGCAGCTCGGAAAGAGGACTAGGCCGATCTCCATACAATGAGCAGTTCTTC.

This clone was seen a single time. The J gene is TRBJ1-2, the V gene TRBV7-9, with TRBD1 as a possible D gene (5 bases). The CDR3 covers 16 residues. Trimming cost V 2 bases and J 0 bases, with 13 bases left between them. Germline V gene lookup returns CDR1 SEHNR and CDR2 FQNEAQ (reference sequence). The CDR3 loop reads CASSLWGRASNYGYTF. The CDR3 DNA reads as TGTGCCAGCAGCTTATGGGGCAGAGCCTCTAACTATGGCTACACCTTC.

This CDR3 reads CASSVDRQGYGYTF. The CDR3 DNA sequence: TGTGCCAGCAGCGTAGACCGGCAGGGCTATGGCTACACCTTC. V and J are TRBV9 and TRBJ1-2; possibly TRBD1 for D (5 bases). This CDR3 region has 14 residues. The germline CDR1 and CDR2 sequences are SGDLS and YYNGEE. Trimming cost V 0 bases and J 4 bases, with 10 bases left between them.

The chain joins TRBV5-1 to TRBJ2-7; TRBD1 matches 7 bases. The CDR3 has 15 residues. The V segment lost 0 bases and the J segment 7 bases; nucleotides outside the gene matches: 10. Per the germline V gene, CDR1 is SGHRS and CDR2 is YFSETQ. CDR3: CASSLVGDSVGEQYF. The CDR3 nucleotides are TGCGCCAGCAGCTTGGTGGGGGACAGTGTGGGTGAGCAGTACTTC.

This clone was recorded a few times. J is TRBJ1-6 and V is TRBV6-6; D call uncertain. Trimming shortened V by 4 bases and J by 3 bases, and 4 bases separated the two germline ends. CDR1 and CDR2 (germline): MNHNY, SVGAGI (reference sequence). This CDR3 has 13 amino acids. The CDR3 loop is CASSSGYNSPLHF. In DNA form, the CDR3 reads TGTGCCAGCAGTTCCGGCTATAATTCACCCCTCCACTTT.

This clone was counted only a few times. The chain joins TRBV6-5 to TRBJ2-3, with D possibly TRBD2 on 5 matching bases. Germline-derived CDR1 and CDR2 are MNHEY and SVGAGI. V gave up 1 base and J gave up 8 bases, with 7 bases separating them. The length of the CDR3 is 12 residues. CDR3 sequence (DNA): TGTGCCAGCAGTTACTTCGGAGGTACGCAGTATTTT. Translation gives CASSYFGGTQYF.

The gene calls are TRBV6-5 and TRBJ1-6; no definite D call. The CDR3 loop spans 13 amino acids. V was trimmed by 5 bases and J by 8 bases, leaving 10 bases between them. CDR1 and CDR2 from the germline V gene are MNHEY and SVGAGI. CDR3 in DNA: TGTGCCAGCAGTGAAGAGTCGGATTCACCCCTCCACTTT. Its protein product is CASSEESDSPLHF.

The chain is built from TRBV4-1 and TRBJ1-1; D is undetermined. The V end was cut by 0 bases, the J end by 7 bases, with 15 bases between. The CDR3 runs 15 residues. Germline CDR1 and CDR2: MGHRA and YSYEKL. The CDR3 DNA is TGCGCCAGCAGCCAAGAGGGGTTATTTGGGAATGAAGCTTTCTTT. Translating gives CASSQEGLFGNEAFF.

The rearrangement links TRBV30 to TRBJ1-2; maybe TRBD1 (6 bases). Trimming removed 4 bases from V and 1 base from J, with 16 bases in between. Germline lookup yields CDR1 GTSNPN and CDR2 SVGIG (reference sequence). The CDR3 contains 15 residues. CDR3 sequence: CAWKQGLWGNYGYTF. CDR3 sequence (DNA): TGTGCCTGGAAACAGGGTTTGTGGGGTAACTATGGCTACACCTTC.

This rearrangement joins TRBV6-5 to TRBJ1-2, with D perhaps TRBD1 (6 bases). CDR1 MNHEY and CDR2 SVGAGI come from the germline V gene. Trimming cost V 7 bases and J 2 bases, with 11 bases left between them. This CDR3 has 13 amino acids. CDR3 protein: CASTRDTNYGYTF. The CDR3 nucleotides read TGTGCCAGCACCCGGGACACAAACTATGGCTACACCTTC.